What follows describes a single TCR beta chain. Different DNA sequences within this sample yield the same CDR3. Clones were read by immunoSEQ multiplex PCR, and TCRdb kept only the in-frame ones, dropping some. The data show about 2.2 million clones, 90% to 95% seen once. Positive CCR7 selection of CD45RO-negative cells yielded the naive CD8 cells, and terminally differentiated effector memory CD45RA+ cells were excluded. The sample originates from a study of shared clonotypes between healthy human individuals. There are 13 residues in the CDR3. Trimming pared 1 base from V and 5 bases from J, leaving 8 bases between. Germline CDR1 MNHEY, CDR2 SMNVEV (reference sequence).

The J gene is TRBJ1-1, the V gene TRBV27; TRBD1 is a possible D gene (5 bases). Sequencing was performed on naive CD8+ T cells from PBMCs. This TCR was recovered from a man aged 18-30 years in good health. Some clones in this sample may be carry-over from other donors' samples. In nucleotides, the CDR3 is TGTGCCAGCAGTTTATTGGGGGGGACTGAAGCTTTCTTT. Encoded protein: CASSLLGGTEAFF.